Listed here are 24 T cell receptor beta chains from one sample, sequenced in a study of T cells after yellow fever vaccination. TCRdb re-analysed the 5' RACE reads in MiXCR, keeping a single row per CDR3 protein. The table includes about 510,000 distinct CDR3 sequences, around a fifth detected once. The sequences come from PBMCs, collected less than 25 days after the first yellow fever vaccination. The receptors stem from a young man who received the YFV17D yellow fever vaccine.

V and J are TRBV3-1 and TRBJ1-1, with D unclear. Per germline, CDR1 LGHDT and CDR2 YNNKEL (reference sequence). This CDR3 is 13 amino acids long. Trimming stripped 2 bases from V and 2 bases from J, with 6 bases between. The CDR3 nucleotides are TGTGCCAGCAGCCAATACCACAACACTGAAGCTTTCTTT. It is translated as CASSQYHNTEAFF.

This clonotype was counted between two and nine times. The CDR3 here is CASSYPKHRLAGGVNEQFF. The CDR3 bases are TGTGCCAGCAGTTACCCCAAGCACAGACTAGCGGGGGGGGTCAATGAGCAGTTCTTC. The V and J genes are TRBV6-2 or TRBV6-3 and TRBJ2-1, with TRBD2 matching 14 bases. CDR3 length: 19 amino acids. Germline V gene sequence: CDR1 MNHEY, CDR2 SVGEGT. The ends lost 2 bases at V and 6 bases at J; junction bases unmatched: 12.

The chain is built from TRBV7-9 and TRBJ2-2; D is ambiguous. Trimming took off 2 bases at V and 0 bases at J, with 10 bases between the two ends. CDR3 size: 16 residues. Germline V CDR1 and CDR2: SEHNR, FQNEAQ (reference sequence). CDR3 sequence (DNA): TGTGCCAGCAGCTTATGGTGGGGTCCGAACACCGGGGAGCTGTTTTTT. Translated, it gives CASSLWWGPNTGELFF.

This clonotype was counted at least ten times. The V gene is TRBV7-9, the J gene TRBJ1-4, with 7 bases lining up with TRBD1. CDR1 is SEHNR and CDR2 is FQNEAQ in the germline V gene (reference sequence). This CDR3 comprises 15 residues. J gave up 0 bases and V 5 bases, and 3 bases lay outside the gene matches. The CDR3 DNA sequence: TGTGCCAGCAGCCCCAGGGGGGCAACTAATGAAAAACTGTTTTTT. As protein: CASSPRGATNEKLFF.

The V gene is TRBV5-6, the J gene TRBJ1-2, with unresolved D. The CDR3 runs 14 residues. The V end was cut by 4 bases, the J end by 0 bases, with 10 bases between. The germline V gene has CDR1 SGHDT and CDR2 YYEEEE. The CDR3 coding sequence is TGTGCCAGCAGCCCGGACGGAGCTAACTATGGCTACACCTTC. It specifies CASSPDGANYGYTF. The full variable domain, its missing parts supplied by reference TRBV5-6 and TRBJ1-2, is DAGVTQSPTHLIKTRGQQVTLRCSPKSGHDTVSWYQQALGQGPQFIFQYYEEEERQRGNFPDRFSGHQFPNYSSELNVNALLLGDSALYLCASSPDGANYGYTFGSGTRLTVV.

At least ten counts were recorded for this clonotype. CDR3 in amino acids: CASSFPGQGMGSYEQYF. The CDR3 DNA follows: TGTGCCAGCAGTTTCCCGGGACAGGGGATGGGCTCCTACGAGCAGTACTTC. The chain links TRBV6-2 or TRBV6-3 to TRBJ2-7; 10 nucleotides line up with TRBD1. The junction had 9 bases not matched to a gene; V was cut back by 4 bases and J by 0 bases. This CDR3 contains 17 residues. Per the germline V gene, CDR1 is MNHEY and CDR2 is SVGEGT.

The chain combines TRBV2 with TRBJ1-2; no clear D. This CDR3 comprises 15 residues. Trimming removed 5 bases at V and 6 bases at J, with 19 bases between. Germline values: CDR1 SNHLY, CDR2 FYNNEI. The CDR3 loop is CASSLLTNFVDGYTF. In nucleotides, the CDR3 is TGTGCCAGCAGTCTATTAACAAATTTCGTCGATGGCTACACCTTC.

This clonotype came up a few times. CDR3 coding DNA: TGTGCCAGCGGGGGAGATACGCAGTATTTT. The encoded protein is CASGGDTQYF. The chain is built from TRBV7-9 and TRBJ2-3; D is tentatively TRBD1 or TRBD2 (5 bases each). The CDR3 is 10 amino acids. Trimming cost V 8 bases and J 5 bases, with 5 bases left between them. Looked up from germline, CDR1 is SEHNR and CDR2 is FQNEAQ (reference sequence).

This clonotype was found a few times. This chain uses TRBV21-1 with TRBJ2-7; TRBD1 is the table's D call and was not checked against the DNA. TRBV21-1 is classified as a pseudogene. CDR3 length: 15 amino acids. CDR3 coding DNA: TGTGCCAGCAGCCTTCCCGGGACAGATTCCTACGAGCAGTACTTC. Translation gives CASSLPGTDSYEQYF.

This clonotype occurred many times. The chain carries TRBV7-9 and TRBJ2-1, with TRBD2 as a possible D gene (7 bases). The CDR3 is 15 amino acids. CDR1 SEHNR and CDR2 FQNEAQ come from the germline V gene (reference sequence). Trimming took 5 bases from V and 6 from J, leaving 17 bases between them. In nucleotides, the CDR3 is TGTGCCAGCAGCCCCCGTGGGGGGGGGGCCAATGAGCAGTTCTTC. It is translated as CASSPRGGGANEQFF.

The CDR3 loop is CASSPAQGLYEQYF. The CDR3 nucleotides read TGTGCCAGCAGCCCCGCCCAAGGGCTTTACGAGCAGTACTTC. The chain combines TRBV7-2 with TRBJ2-7; D uncertain. This CDR3 is built from 14 residues. V was trimmed by 5 bases and J by 4 bases, leaving 15 bases between them. Per germline, CDR1 SGHTA and CDR2 FQGNSA. Combining the CDR3 with reference TRBV7-2 and TRBJ2-7 gives the whole variable domain GAGVSQSPSNKVTEKGKDVELRCDPISGHTALYWYRQSLGQGLEFLIYFQGNSAPDKSGLPSDRFSAERTGGSVSTLTIQRTQQEDSAVYLCASSPAQGLYEQYFGPGTRLTVT.

This clonotype was seen a few times. The chain carries TRBV7-2 and TRBJ2-7; 11 nucleotides match TRBD2. The CDR3 totals 15 residues. Germline-derived CDR1 and CDR2 are SGHTA and FQGNSA. V shed 6 bases and J 3 bases; nucleotides not matched to a gene: 7. The chain's CDR3 is CASRLTSGGHYEQYF. The CDR3 DNA sequence: TGTGCCAGCAGGCTAACTAGCGGGGGCCACTACGAGCAGTACTTC.

The chain combines TRBV7-2 with TRBJ1-3; D is ambiguous. The CDR3 is 13 residues long. With 3 bases removed from V and 8 bases from J, the gap between germline ends came to 11 bases. CDR1 is SGHTA and CDR2 is FQGNSA in the germline V gene. CDR3 coding DNA: TGTGCCAGCAGCTTCTCTAGGGTGGACACCATATATTTT. Protein product: CASSFSRVDTIYF.

V is TRBV30 and J is TRBJ1-5, with TRBD1 identical over 9 bases. CDR3 length: 14 amino acids. V was pared by 5 bases and J by 4 bases, with 6 bases of the junction left unmatched. The germline V gene encodes CDR1 GTSNPN and CDR2 SVGIG (reference sequence). This CDR3 is CAWDRGLLNQPQHF. The CDR3 DNA sequence: TGTGCCTGGGACAGGGGGTTACTAAATCAGCCCCAGCATTTT.

The chain links TRBV20-1 to TRBJ1-2; 8 bases are shared with TRBD1. Germline V gives CDR1 DFQATT, CDR2 SNEGSKA (reference sequence). V gave up 6 bases and J gave up 2 bases; unmatched junction bases: 8. The CDR3 consists of 14 residues. The CDR3 DNA reads as TGCAGTGCCAGCCAACAGGGGGAGAACTATGGCTACACCTTC. This encodes CSASQQGENYGYTF.

The chain is built from TRBV24-1 and TRBJ2-6; 7 nucleotides line up with TRBD1. Germline V gene data show CDR1 as KGHDR and CDR2 as SFDVKD. The CDR3 runs to 18 residues. The J segment lost 4 bases and the V segment lost 3 bases, leaving 11 bases of the junction unmatched. This chain's CDR3 is CATSDRKGGATGANVLTF. CDR3 DNA sequence: TGTGCCACCAGTGATCGCAAAGGGGGCGCGACCGGGGCCAACGTCCTGACTTTC.

This sequence joins TRBV6-1 and TRBJ1-1; maybe TRBD1 (5 bases). The V and J ends lost 7 bases and 4 bases respectively, with 13 bases between them. The germline V gene has CDR1 MNHNS and CDR2 SASEGT. The CDR3 has 13 residues. In nucleotides, the CDR3 is TGTGCCAGCACTCAGGGTAGGAGCACTGAAGCTTTCTTT. As protein: CASTQGRSTEAFF.

The V gene is TRBV3-1, the J gene TRBJ2-7; 9 bases align to TRBD2. The V segment lost 0 bases and the J segment 3 bases; nucleotides outside the gene matches: 9. The germline V gene encodes CDR1 LGHDT and CDR2 YNNKEL (reference sequence). The CDR3 has 17 amino acids. The CDR3 DNA follows: TGTGCCAGCAGCCAAGATTCAAGGACTAGCGTTGGCTACGAGCAGTACTTC. Residues: CASSQDSRTSVGYEQYF.

The gene calls are TRBV5-8 and TRBJ1-5; D uncertain. Trimming removed 6 bases from V and 10 bases from J, with 11 bases in between. Germline CDR1 is SGHTS and CDR2 is YDEGEE. The CDR3 is made up of 11 amino acids. CDR3 nucleotide sequence: TGTGCCAGCACCTCCGCCGGACCCCAGCATTTT. It yields the protein CASTSAGPQHF.

This clonotype was seen only a few times. This chain connects TRBV5-3 to TRBJ2-1, with 11 bases matching TRBD2. TRBV5-3 is recorded as an ORF, its role being uncertain. The CDR3 covers 19 residues. V was clipped by 1 base and J by 0 bases; unmatched bases: 9. CDR3 nucleotides: TGTGCCAGAAGCTTGTTAAGGACTAGCGGGTCGAGCTCCTACAATGAGCAGTTCTTC. Protein sequence: CARSLLRTSGSSSYNEQFF.

This sequence joins TRBV20-1 and TRBJ1-4, with D uncertain. CDR3 length: 12 amino acids. Germline assignment: CDR1 DFQATT and CDR2 SNEGSKA (reference sequence). V lost 0 bases and J 13 bases, leaving 12 bases between the germline ends. CDR3 region: CSARDRVSSLFF. CDR3 DNA: TGCAGTGCTAGAGATAGGGTCTCGTCACTGTTTTTT.

The chain uses TRBV12-3 or TRBV12-4 and TRBJ1-2; D ambiguous. CDR3 length: 14 amino acids. Between the trimmed V and J ends, which lost 6 bases and 4 bases, there was a span of 15 bases. The CDR3 region has the DNA TGTGCCAGCAGCCCCGCCGACGGACGCTATGGCTACACCTTC. Encoded protein: CASSPADGRYGYTF.

There are a few counts of this clonotype. The chain uses TRBV13 and TRBJ2-5; 7 nucleotides align to TRBD1. The CDR3 sequence is 15 residues long. Per the germline V gene, CDR1 is PRHDT and CDR2 is FYEKMQ (reference sequence). V lost 5 bases and J lost 4; bases outside the gene matches: 10. The DNA of the CDR3 is TGTGCCAGCAGCCTACAGGGGAGTTATAGAGAGACCCAGTACTTC. It translates to CASSLQGSYRETQYF.

This clonotype turned up a few times. The chain employs TRBV20-1 and TRBJ1-3; D is uncertain. With 1 base removed from V and 0 bases from J, the gap between germline ends came to 4 bases. The germline gives CDR1 DFQATT, CDR2 SNEGSKA (reference sequence). The CDR3 sequence is 13 residues long. CDR3 in DNA: TGCAGTGCTAGAGTCGTCTCTGGAAACACCATATATTTT. Protein product: CSARVVSGNTIYF.